This T cell receptor beta chain was found in a study of T-cell memory formation after mild COVID-19. Overall study: Each donor largely had its own TCR clusters. Study findings and constraints: There were some responding clones in pre-infection memory, which suggested that cross-reactive memory had joined.

This CDR3 is built from 13 residues. CDR1 MNHEY and CDR2 SMNVEV come from the germline V gene (reference sequence). Unmatched junction bases numbered 4, after V lost 6 bases and J lost 5 bases. Notes on this clonotype: Its antigen is unknown.

It was 5'RACE with constant-segment primers that produced the TCR alpha and TCR beta cDNA libraries, which carried sample barcodes and UMIs. Using its own MiXCR run on the 5' RACE reads, TCRdb lists one record per CDR3 protein. The sample gives approximately 300,000 distinct CDR3 sequences, roughly 15% of which show up once; 22% is in the top ten. This chain connects TRBV27 to TRBJ1-1; TRBD1 agrees at 9 bases. Input material: PBMCs or a T cell subset sorted from them (not recorded which). This TCR came from a young man who had mild COVID-19 (a few samples of this study predate the infection). Cell type and time point are not known. CDR3 coding DNA: TGTGCCAGCAGATGGACAGGGGTTACTGAAGCTTTCTTT. Protein: CASRWTGVTEAFF.